One sample yielded the 10 T cell receptor beta chains listed below, sequenced in a study of blood T cell repertoires in COVID-19. Repertoires were generated with immunoSEQ multiplex PCR, while TCRdb's copy carries only in-frame clones and drops some. The table lists about 410,000 clones, around 92% of them singletons. The specimen sequenced was PBMCs or T cells enriched from blood (not recorded which). Every receptor here comes from a woman between 25 and 40 years old who had recovered from COVID-19.

The J gene is TRBJ2-1, the V gene TRBV30, with TRBD2 identical over 8 bases. Germline-derived CDR1 and CDR2 are GTSNPN and SVGIG (reference sequence). Trimming cost V 4 bases and J 3 bases; bases outside gene matches: 8. The CDR3 has 15 amino acids. This CDR3 reads CAWTGERGSYNEQFF. CDR3 nucleotide sequence: TGTGCCTGGACCGGGGAGCGGGGGAGCTACAATGAGCAGTTCTTC.

The J gene is TRBJ1-6, the V gene TRBV19; 9 bases agree with TRBD1. The length of the CDR3 is 17 residues. From germline, CDR1 is LNHDA and CDR2 SQIVND (reference sequence). V shed 1 base, J shed 8 bases, and the junction held 9 bases outside the gene matches. The CDR3 DNA follows: TGTGCCAGTAGTATAGGGGGACAGGGCTTTCGGCATTCACCCCTCCACTTT. Amino acid sequence: CASSIGGQGFRHSPLHF.

The chain uses TRBV5-4 and TRBJ1-2; possible D gene TRBD1, 6 bases. CDR1 and CDR2 from the germline V gene are SGHNT and YYREEE (reference sequence). The CDR3 totals 13 residues. Trimming left V 4 bases short and J 4 bases short, with 11 bases between. CDR3 loop: CASSTDRPYGYTF. The DNA of the CDR3 is TGTGCCAGCAGCACGGACAGACCCTATGGCTACACCTTC.

The chain employs TRBV15 and TRBJ2-3, with 9 bases aligning to TRBD2. The CDR3 is made up of 18 amino acids. Germline CDR1 LNHNV, CDR2 YYDKDF (reference sequence). V shed 1 base, J shed 2 bases, and the junction held 10 bases outside the gene matches. The CDR3 DNA sequence: TGTGCCACCAGCAGAGCCCCGGAGACTAGCGGCTACACAGATACGCAGTATTTT. Amino acids: CATSRAPETSGYTDTQYF.

The chain links TRBV6-4 to TRBJ2-3; D gene uncertain. Germline V gives CDR1 MRHNA, CDR2 SNTAGT. The CDR3 loop spans 13 amino acids. Trimming cost V 2 bases and J 3 bases, with 6 bases left between them. The CDR3 loop reads CASSDLTTDTQYF. CDR3 DNA: TGTGCCAGCAGTGACCTGACAACAGATACGCAGTATTTT.

The chain links TRBV11-2 to TRBJ2-7; 9 bases match TRBD2. The V gene end was trimmed by 6 bases and the J gene end by 5 bases; junction bases not matched to a gene: 11. The CDR3 length is 15 residues. CDR1 and CDR2 from the germline V gene are SGHAT and FQNNGV. CDR3 sequence (DNA): TGTGCCAGCAGTAGATCCGGGACTAGCATACACGAGCAGTACTTC. Its protein is CASSRSGTSIHEQYF.

V is TRBV28 and J is TRBJ2-4; D ambiguous. The germline V gene has CDR1 MDHEN and CDR2 SYDVKM. This CDR3 has 15 residues. Trimming took 3 bases from V and 0 from J, leaving 9 bases between them. The CDR3 loop reads CASSLSGLAKNIQYF. The CDR3 region has the DNA TGTGCCAGCAGTTTGTCCGGGTTAGCCAAAAACATTCAGTACTTC.

V usage is TRBV6-2 or TRBV6-3 and J usage is TRBJ2-1; 7 bases fit TRBD1. CDR1 and CDR2 (germline): MNHEY, SVGEGT. This CDR3 is 14 amino acids long. J was trimmed by 5 bases and V by 6 bases; bases with no gene match: 7. The CDR3 DNA sequence: TGTGCCAGCAGCCAGACAGGGCGGAACAATGAGCAGTTCTTC. It codes for CASSQTGRNNEQFF.

This clone was seen a handful of times. V usage is TRBV20-1 and J usage is TRBJ2-1; 12 bases match TRBD2. The germline CDR1 and CDR2 sequences are DFQATT and SNEGSKA (reference sequence). The V and J ends lost 3 bases and 2 bases, in that order; junction bases with no gene match: 5. This CDR3 is built from 16 residues. This chain's CDR3 is CSASRTSGTPYNEQFF. The DNA for the CDR3 is TGCAGTGCTAGTCGGACTAGCGGGACACCCTACAATGAGCAGTTCTTC.

The rearrangement joins TRBV28 to TRBJ1-4; TRBD1 agrees at 7 bases. The CDR3 has 14 amino acids. Trimming took 5 bases from V and 8 from J; bases not matched to a gene: 8. CDR1 and CDR2 (germline): MDHEN, SYDVKM. CDR3 coding DNA: TGTGCCAGCAGTCCAAGACAGGGAAGAGAAAAACTGTTTTTT. Translation gives CASSPRQGREKLFF.